The 20 T cell receptor beta chains presented below share a single source sample, sequenced in a study of neurological immune-mediated disorders. Time point indicated: longitudinal time-point 3. MiXCR was run by TCRdb on the 5' RACE reads, yielding one entry per CDR3 protein. The data hold approximately 50,000 distinct CDR3 sequences, with roughly 8.4% observed a single time. Sequencing was carried out using PBMCs. Receptor source: a woman aged 40 to 50 in good health.

This clonotype was recorded many times. The gene calls are TRBV15 and TRBJ2-3; maybe TRBD1 (5 bases). The CDR3 is 16 residues long. The germline V and J ends were trimmed by 4 bases and 6 bases, with 20 bases remaining between them. In germline, CDR1 is LNHNV, CDR2 YYDKDF (reference sequence). The DNA of the CDR3 is TGTGCCACCAGCACAAAGGGGTCAGACAAACACGATACGCAGTATTTT. Its protein product is CATSTKGSDKHDTQYF.

This clonotype was found once. The chain couples TRBV12-3 or TRBV12-4 to TRBJ1-5; D is undetermined. The germline V and J ends were trimmed by 6 bases and 0 bases, with 12 bases remaining between them. The CDR3 spans 15 residues. The CDR3 region is CASRQDGSSNQPQHF. The DNA of the CDR3 is TGTGCCAGCAGGCAGGACGGTAGTAGCAATCAGCCCCAGCATTTT.

This clonotype was counted a few times. This chain links TRBV19 with TRBJ1-5; 7 bases map to TRBD1. Germline CDR1 LNHDA, CDR2 SQIVND (reference sequence). J was trimmed by 4 bases and V by 3 bases; bases with no gene match: 6. The length of the CDR3 is 15 residues. CDR3 amino acids: CASSMRGQPNQPQHF. CDR3 coding DNA: TGTGCCAGTAGTATGAGGGGACAGCCAAATCAGCCCCAGCATTTT.

There are many counts of this clonotype. The rearrangement joins TRBV29-1 to TRBJ2-3; the match to TRBD2 covers 15 bases. The CDR3 is 14 residues long. Germline V CDR1 and CDR2: SQVTM, ANQGSEA. The junction had 2 bases not matched to a gene; V was cut back by 6 bases and J by 4 bases. The CDR3 loop reads CSVGLAGGPDTQYF. The CDR3 DNA follows: TGCAGCGTCGGACTAGCGGGGGGGCCAGATACGCAGTATTTT.

This clonotype came up many times. V gene TRBV20-1 combines with J gene TRBJ1-2; TRBD1 is a possible D gene (5 bases). The germline gives CDR1 DFQATT, CDR2 SNEGSKA (reference sequence). The V and J ends lost 0 bases and 3 bases respectively, with 11 bases between them. CDR3 length: 14 residues. The CDR3 bases are TGCAGTGCTAGAGATCATTGGGGCGACTATGGCTACACCTTC. It encodes CSARDHWGDYGYTF.

This clonotype was observed at least ten times. The rearrangement uses TRBV5-1 and TRBJ1-1, with TRBD1 matching 8 bases. After removal of 0 bases from V and 1 base from J, the junction contained 2 bases not matched to a gene. Germline lookup yields CDR1 SGHRS and CDR2 YFSETQ. The CDR3 totals 15 residues. This chain's CDR3 is CASSLVGQGNTEAFF. CDR3 DNA: TGCGCCAGCAGCTTGGTTGGACAGGGGAACACTGAAGCTTTCTTT.

This clonotype was seen ten or more times. The chain combines TRBV4-2 with TRBJ2-3; the D is unclear. The CDR3 consists of 15 residues. The V end was cut by 0 bases, the J end by 2 bases, with 9 bases between. Germline V gene sequence: CDR1 LGHNA, CDR2 YNFKEQ. CDR3: CASSQDGFLTDTQYF. The CDR3 nucleotides are TGTGCCAGCAGCCAAGATGGCTTTCTCACAGATACGCAGTATTTT.

This clonotype was picked up many times. The chain has TRBV5-1 and TRBJ2-1; TRBD2 aligns across 7 bases. Germline CDR1 is SGHRS and CDR2 is YFSETQ. V trimming: 0 bases; J trimming: 3 bases; junction bases outside the gene matches: 6. The CDR3 is made up of 16 amino acids. CDR3 loop: CASSLVGLEHYNEQFF. Here the CDR3 DNA reads TGCGCCAGCAGCTTGGTTGGACTAGAACACTACAATGAGCAGTTCTTC.

This clonotype was observed at least ten times. This sequence joins TRBV29-1 and TRBJ2-7; 10 bases align to TRBD1. This CDR3 has 12 amino acids. Germline V lookup: CDR1 SQVTM, CDR2 ANQGSEA. V shed 4 bases, J shed 5 bases, and the junction held 2 bases outside the gene matches. The CDR3 DNA is TGCAGCGTTGGGGGGACAGGGGACGAGCAGTACTTC. It codes for CSVGGTGDEQYF.

This clonotype was seen at least ten times. The chain carries TRBV4-1 and TRBJ1-1; no firm D call. V shed 0 bases and J shed 1 base, with 12 bases lying between them. This CDR3 contains 16 residues. The V gene's germline CDR1 is MGHRA and CDR2 YSYEKL. The CDR3 coding sequence is TGCGCCAGCAGCCAAGATATCGGACGGCAGAACACTGAAGCTTTCTTT. Translation gives CASSQDIGRQNTEAFF.

At least ten counts were recorded for this clonotype. The chain couples TRBV7-8 to TRBJ2-1; 10 nucleotides match TRBD2. Germline CDR1 is SGHVS and CDR2 is FQNEAQ. Losses at the gene ends were 5 bases for V and 8 bases for J; bases not matched to a gene: 12. The CDR3 spans 16 residues. CDR3 loop: CASSQRSASGSYEQFF. Here the CDR3 DNA reads TGTGCCAGCAGCCAGAGGTCTGCTAGCGGGAGCTATGAGCAGTTCTTC.

This clonotype was seen many times. The chain couples TRBV5-1 to TRBJ2-7, with a possible D match to TRBD2 (5 bases). Trimming shortened V by 4 bases and J by 3 bases, and 14 bases separated the two germline ends. Germline values: CDR1 SGHRS, CDR2 YFSETQ. This CDR3 has 14 amino acids. The CDR3 coding sequence is TGCGCCAGCAGCGTATCCCCGACTATCTACGAGCAGTACTTC. Protein sequence: CASSVSPTIYEQYF.

This clonotype was found many times. The rearrangement uses TRBV10-3 and TRBJ2-3; 9 nucleotides agree with TRBD1. Losses at the gene ends were 0 bases for V and 2 bases for J; bases not matched to a gene: 3. CDR1 is ENHRY, CDR2 SYGVKD, per germline. The CDR3 is made up of 16 amino acids. CDR3 sequence (DNA): TGTGCCATCAGTGAGTCCGGGACAGGGTTCACAGATACGCAGTATTTT. Translation gives CAISESGTGFTDTQYF.

This clonotype was seen repeatedly, ten times or more. CDR3 nucleotides: TGTGCCACCAGCAGAGAATTGGGGGCCCTCTACGAGCAGTACTTC. Encoded protein: CATSRELGALYEQYF. This rearrangement joins TRBV15 to TRBJ2-7; weak D call: TRBD1 (6 bases). The CDR3 length is 15 residues. CDR1 LNHNV and CDR2 YYDKDF come from the germline V gene (reference sequence). Trimming shortened V by 0 bases and J by 3 bases, and 12 bases separated the two germline ends.

This clonotype was picked up many times. This sequence joins TRBV6-1 and TRBJ1-1; the D gene is possibly TRBD1 (5 bases). The CDR3 has 14 residues. Germline CDR1 and CDR2: MNHNS and SASEGT. V lost 8 bases to trimming and J lost 3 bases, with 16 bases between them. The CDR3 DNA follows: TGTGCCAGCTCTCAGTCGGGGGAACACACTGAAGCTTTCTTT. Encoded protein: CASSQSGEHTEAFF.

The V call is TRBV20-1, the J call TRBJ2-3; possibly TRBD1 or TRBD2 for D (7 bases each). Per the germline V gene, CDR1 is DFQATT and CDR2 is SNEGSKA (reference sequence). The CDR3 is made up of 16 amino acids. The ends were cut back, 5 bases at V and 2 bases at J, with 20 bases in the middle. In DNA form, the CDR3 reads TGCAGTGCTGAGTCTCAGGGGGGGGGGCCCACAGATACGCAGTATTTT. Amino acids: CSAESQGGGPTDTQYF.

The table lists this clonotype with many counts. V gene TRBV20-1 combines with J gene TRBJ1-1, with TRBD1 as a possible D gene (6 bases). The CDR3 is made up of 13 amino acids. Germline lookup yields CDR1 DFQATT and CDR2 SNEGSKA (reference sequence). The chain's CDR3 is CSGPTGRATEAFF. CDR3 sequence (DNA): TGCAGCGGCCCCACAGGGCGGGCCACTGAAGCTTTCTTT.

This clonotype was observed many times. V usage is TRBV9 and J usage is TRBJ2-1; 8 bases are shared with TRBD1. The CDR3 extends over 18 amino acids. The ends lost 5 bases at V and 0 bases at J; junction bases unmatched: 13. Germline CDR1 reads SGDLS; CDR2 reads YYNGEE. CDR3: CASRGGQAPPASYNEQFF. Here the CDR3 DNA reads TGTGCCAGCAGGGGGGGACAGGCCCCACCAGCCTCCTACAATGAGCAGTTCTTC.

Ten or more counts support this clonotype. The chain combines TRBV9 with TRBJ2-2; D might be TRBD2 (7 bases). The ends were cut back, 0 bases at V and 3 bases at J, with 15 bases in the middle. CDR3 length: 17 amino acids. CDR1 SGDLS and CDR2 YYNGEE come from the germline V gene. CDR3 region: CASSVDLGGPYTGELFF. The DNA for the CDR3 is TGTGCCAGCAGCGTAGATCTCGGGGGGCCGTACACCGGGGAGCTGTTTTTT.

This clonotype was counted many times. The V and J genes are TRBV5-1 and TRBJ2-6; a weak D match, TRBD1 (5 bases). Germline V lookup: CDR1 SGHRS, CDR2 YFSETQ. This CDR3 region has 15 residues. V dropped 5 bases and J dropped 0 bases, with 9 bases sitting between them. CDR3 nucleotide sequence: TGCGCCAGCAGGTCAGGGATCTCTGGGGCCAACGTCCTGACTTTC. Its translation is CASRSGISGANVLTF.